This T cell receptor (beta chain) was obtained from a study of PD-L1 blockade in urothelial cancer. Study overall: Blood analyses occurred 3 weeks (second dose) and 6 weeks post treatment start. Among blood samples, the median T cell count was approximately 150,000.

The assay was immunoSEQ multiplex PCR, and TCRdb's table has in-frame clones only and misses some. The table lists approximately 110,000 clones, approximately 90% of them singletons. Time point indicated: peripheral blood 6 weeks after treatment start. This CDR3 comprises 12 residues. The V end lost 6 bases, the J end lost 7 bases, and 10 bases lay between the germline ends. Germline lookup yields CDR1 MDHEN and CDR2 SYDVKM. The receptor was derived from a man between 60 and 75 years old with urothelial cancer. Sequenced here: PBMCs, sampled around atezolizumab (anti-PD-L1) treatment. The rearrangement uses TRBV28 and TRBJ2-1, with D possibly being TRBD1 (6 bases). The CDR3 coding sequence is TGTGCCAGCAGACAGGGAGTTAATGAGCAGTTCTTC. It specifies CASRQGVNEQFF. The complete variable domain, with remaining parts taken from reference TRBV28 and TRBJ2-1, reads DVKVTQSSRYLVKRTGEKVFLECVQDMDHENMFWYRQDPGLGLRLIYFSYDVKMKEKGDIPEGYSVSREKKERFSLILESASTNQTSMYLCASRQGVNEQFFGPGTRLTVL.